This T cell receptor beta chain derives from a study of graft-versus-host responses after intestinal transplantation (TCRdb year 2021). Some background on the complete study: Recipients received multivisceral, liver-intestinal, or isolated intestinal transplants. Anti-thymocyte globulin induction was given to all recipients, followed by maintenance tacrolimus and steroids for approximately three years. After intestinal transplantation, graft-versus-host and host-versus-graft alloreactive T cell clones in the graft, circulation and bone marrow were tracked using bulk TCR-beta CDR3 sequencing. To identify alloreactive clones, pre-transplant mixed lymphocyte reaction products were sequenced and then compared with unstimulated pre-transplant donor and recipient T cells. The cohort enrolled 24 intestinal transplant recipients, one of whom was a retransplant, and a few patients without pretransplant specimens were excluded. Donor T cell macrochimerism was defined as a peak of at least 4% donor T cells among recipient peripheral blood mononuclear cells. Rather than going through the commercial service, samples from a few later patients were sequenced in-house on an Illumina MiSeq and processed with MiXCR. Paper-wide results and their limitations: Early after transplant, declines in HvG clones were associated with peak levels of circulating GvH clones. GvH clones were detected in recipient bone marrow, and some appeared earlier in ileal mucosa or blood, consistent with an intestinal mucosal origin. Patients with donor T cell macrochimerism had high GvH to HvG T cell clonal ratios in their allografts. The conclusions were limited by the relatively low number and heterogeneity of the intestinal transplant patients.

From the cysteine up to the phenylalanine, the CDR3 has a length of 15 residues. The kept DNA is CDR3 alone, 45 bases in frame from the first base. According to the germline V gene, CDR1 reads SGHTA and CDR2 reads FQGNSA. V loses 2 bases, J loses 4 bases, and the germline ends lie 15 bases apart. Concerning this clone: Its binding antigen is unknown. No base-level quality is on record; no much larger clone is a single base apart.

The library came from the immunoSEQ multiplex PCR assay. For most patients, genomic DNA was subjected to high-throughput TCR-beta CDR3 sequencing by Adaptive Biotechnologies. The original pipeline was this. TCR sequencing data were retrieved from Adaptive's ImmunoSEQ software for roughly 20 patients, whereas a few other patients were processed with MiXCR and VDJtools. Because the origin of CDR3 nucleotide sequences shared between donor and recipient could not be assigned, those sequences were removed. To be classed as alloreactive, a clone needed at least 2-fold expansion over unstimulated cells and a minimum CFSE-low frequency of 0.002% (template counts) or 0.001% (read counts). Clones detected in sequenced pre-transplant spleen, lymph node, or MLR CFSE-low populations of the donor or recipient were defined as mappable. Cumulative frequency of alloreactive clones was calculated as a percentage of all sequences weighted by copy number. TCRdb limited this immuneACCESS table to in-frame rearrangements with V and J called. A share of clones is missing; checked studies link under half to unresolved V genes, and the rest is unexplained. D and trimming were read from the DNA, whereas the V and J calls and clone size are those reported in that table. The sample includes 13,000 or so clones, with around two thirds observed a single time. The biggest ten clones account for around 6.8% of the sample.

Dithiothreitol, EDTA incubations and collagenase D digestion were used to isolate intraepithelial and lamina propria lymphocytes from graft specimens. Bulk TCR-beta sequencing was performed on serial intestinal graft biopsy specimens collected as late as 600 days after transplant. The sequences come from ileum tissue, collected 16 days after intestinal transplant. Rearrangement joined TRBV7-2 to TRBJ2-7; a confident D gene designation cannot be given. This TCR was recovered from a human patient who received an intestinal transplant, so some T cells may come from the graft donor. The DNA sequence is TGTGCCAGCAGCTTATCAGGCTTAACCGCGTACGAGCAGTACTTC. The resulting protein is CASSLSGLTAYEQYF.